Following are 12 T cell receptor beta chains from one sample sequenced in a study of T-cell reconstitution after alpha-beta-depleted transplantation in children. TCRbeta library preparation incorporated unique molecular identifiers. TCRdb reanalysed the PCR reads using MiXCR and keeps one entry per CDR3 protein. The data show about a million distinct CDR3 sequences, about 31% seen once. Source: PBMCs, mostly from graft donor cells, taken 360 days after TCRalphabeta/CD19-depleted stem cell transplant. The receptor source for this set is a boy under two years old who had a stem cell transplant for SCID, so the T cells may come from the graft donor.

The chain carries TRBV5-1 and TRBJ2-1; 8 bases agree with TRBD2. The CDR3 runs to 14 residues. Germline-derived CDR1 and CDR2 are SGHRS and YFSETQ. V gave up 4 bases and J gave up 10 bases; unmatched junction bases: 10. CDR3 sequence: CASSRTSPHAEQFF. The DNA for the CDR3 is TGCGCCAGCAGCCGGACTAGCCCCCATGCGGAGCAGTTCTTC.

The V gene is TRBV5-1, the J gene TRBJ2-7; D tentatively fits TRBD1 or TRBD2 (5 bases each). V lost 6 bases and J lost 3, with 16 bases in between. Germline CDR1 is SGHRS and CDR2 is YFSETQ. CDR3 size: 14 residues. DNA of the CDR3: TGCGCCAGCAAAACCGGGACGGCGGTCTACGAGCAGTACTTC. Its translation: CASKTGTAVYEQYF.

This clonotype was seen only a few times. The J gene is TRBJ1-3, the V gene TRBV4-1; D ambiguous. Deletions cut 0 bases from V and 7 bases from J, with 19 bases between. Germline-derived CDR1 and CDR2 are MGHRA and YSYEKL. The CDR3 has 17 residues. Here the CDR3 DNA reads TGCGCCAGCAGCCAAGATTCCTGGCCAGATAGGTGGAACACCATATATTTT. Its protein is CASSQDSWPDRWNTIYF.

The V and J genes are TRBV20-1 and TRBJ1-1; D is undetermined. There are 13 residues in the CDR3. The V end was cut by 2 bases, the J end by 4 bases, with 11 bases between. The germline V gene encodes CDR1 DFQATT and CDR2 SNEGSKA (reference sequence). CDR3 bases: TGCAGTGCTAGATTACGAGGAAGCACTGAAGCTTTCTTT. Its translation is CSARLRGSTEAFF.

In its sample, this clonotype was seen a few times. The chain carries TRBV20-1 and TRBJ2-5; D remains ambiguous. The germline V gene has CDR1 DFQATT and CDR2 SNEGSKA (reference sequence). This CDR3 spans 13 amino acids. Between the trimmed V and J ends, which lost 0 bases and 5 bases, there was a span of 10 bases. CDR3 sequence reads: CSARDMEGETQYF. The CDR3 coding sequence is TGCAGTGCTAGAGATATGGAAGGGGAGACCCAGTACTTC.

This clonotype occurred a few times. This rearrangement joins TRBV20-1 to TRBJ2-3, with 8 bases lining up with TRBD2. From germline, CDR1 is DFQATT and CDR2 SNEGSKA (reference sequence). The junction had 9 bases not matched to a gene; V was cut back by 1 base and J by 3 bases. The CDR3 totals 16 residues. CDR3 nucleotides: TGCAGTGCTAGAGGGTCCGGGACTAGTGGGACAGATACGCAGTATTTT. Its translation: CSARGSGTSGTDTQYF.

The chain joins TRBV12-3 or TRBV12-4 to TRBJ1-5; D is ambiguous. This CDR3 comprises 13 residues. V lost 7 bases to trimming and J lost 9 bases, with 16 bases between them. In DNA, the CDR3 is TGTGCCAGCACCGCCGGTGGTCTATGGCCCCAGCATTTT. It yields the protein CASTAGGLWPQHF.

A few counts support this clonotype. The J gene is TRBJ2-1, the V gene TRBV20-1; possibly TRBD1 or TRBD2 for D (5 bases each). Trimming removed 3 bases at V and 8 bases at J, with 8 bases between. Germline V gene sequence: CDR1 DFQATT, CDR2 SNEGSKA (reference sequence). The CDR3 runs to 11 residues. The CDR3, as DNA: TGCAGTGCTAGGAGAGGGGATGAGCAGTTCTTC. Residues: CSARRGDEQFF.

The chain uses TRBV6-5 and TRBJ1-4; D is uncertain. Germline V gene lookup returns CDR1 MNHEY and CDR2 SVGAGI. This CDR3 has 18 amino acids. V lost 1 base and J lost 8, with 23 bases in between. The CDR3 is CASSYWWSSPTRREKLFF. The CDR3 DNA sequence: TGTGCCAGCAGTTACTGGTGGAGCAGCCCCACAAGAAGGGAAAAACTGTTTTTT.

J is TRBJ2-5 and V is TRBV20-1; no firm D call. The CDR3 runs to 10 residues. Between the trimmed V and J ends, which lost 5 bases and 9 bases, there was a span of 10 bases. Germline assignment: CDR1 DFQATT and CDR2 SNEGSKA (reference sequence). The chain's CDR3 is CSAVDEAQYF. The DNA of the CDR3 is TGCAGTGCTGTAGACGAGGCCCAGTACTTC.

This clonotype occurred many times. The gene calls are TRBV7-9 and TRBJ1-1; 9 bases map to TRBD1. The CDR3 runs 14 residues. The trim removed 3 bases at V and 3 bases at J, leaving 2 bases unmatched. From germline, CDR1 is SEHNR and CDR2 FQNEAQ (reference sequence). For the CDR3, the DNA is TGTGCCAGCAGCTTGGGACAGGGCGACACTGAAGCTTTCTTT. Residues: CASSLGQGDTEAFF.

This clonotype occurred a few times. The chain recombines TRBV12-3 or TRBV12-4 with TRBJ2-2; possibly TRBD2 for D (6 bases). The V gene lost 7 bases and the J gene lost 6 bases, with 9 bases spanning the gap. The CDR3 is made up of 12 amino acids. The CDR3 here is CASMRGAGELFF. As DNA, the CDR3 is TGTGCCAGCATGCGGGGAGCCGGGGAGCTGTTTTTT.